This entry lists 20 T cell receptor beta chains sequenced from one sample in a study of control samples from healthy donors and cancer patients (dated by TCRdb to the early 2020s). The library was built by means of the immunoSEQ multiplex PCR assay. Drawn from immuneACCESS, this table holds only the in-frame rearrangements with V and J called that TCRdb kept. Clones are partly lost; checked studies trace under half to an unresolved V gene and leave the rest unexplained. This sample has roughly 170,000 clones in its table, and 80% to 95% of those were observed once. The ten biggest clones cover about 1.6% of the sample. What was sequenced was blood. The receptors here all came from a man aged 18 to 29 in good health.

The chain carries TRBV5-1 and TRBJ2-1, with 9 bases fitting TRBD2. The length of the CDR3 is 15 residues. Trimming took 7 bases from V and 3 from J; bases not matched to a gene: 8. Germline V gives CDR1 SGHRS, CDR2 YFSETQ. CDR3 in DNA: TGCGCCAGCTCGGAGCGGGGGGATTACTACAATGAGCAGTTCTTC. As protein: CASSERGDYYNEQFF.

J is TRBJ1-2 and V is TRBV6-5; 7 positions match TRBD1. V shed 6 bases and J 6 bases; nucleotides not matched to a gene: 7. Germline CDR1 is MNHEY and CDR2 is SVGAGI. The CDR3 runs 13 residues. CDR3 DNA sequence: TGTGCCAGCAGCCGGACAGGCTTAGATGGCTACACCTTC. Translated, it gives CASSRTGLDGYTF.

V and J are TRBV21-1 and TRBJ2-7; the table names TRBD2, a call not compared with the DNA. TRBV21-1 is a listed pseudogene. CDR3 length: 11 residues. The CDR3 bases are TGTGCCAGCAGCAAAGGCGGACTAGCGCGCTTC. This gives the protein CASSKGGLARF.

The V gene is TRBV4-1, the J gene TRBJ1-2; 10 positions agree with TRBD1. J gave up 8 bases and V 2 bases, and 11 bases lay outside the gene matches. The CDR3 consists of 16 residues. Germline assignment: CDR1 MGHRA and CDR2 YSYEKL. The CDR3 protein is CASSQLTDRGQRGYTF. The CDR3, as DNA: TGCGCCAGCAGCCAACTAACTGACAGGGGGCAGAGGGGCTACACCTTC.

This chain uses TRBV10-3 with TRBJ1-5; TRBD1 might be the D (6 bases). The CDR3 length is 14 residues. Germline CDR1 and CDR2: ENHRY and SYGVKD. With 3 bases removed from V and 2 bases from J, the gap between germline ends came to 8 bases. The CDR3: CAISDRQGNQPQHF. The CDR3 DNA sequence: TGTGCCATCAGTGATCGACAGGGCAATCAGCCCCAGCATTTT.

The chain couples TRBV19 to TRBJ1-6, with unresolved D. Deletions cut 0 bases from V and 0 bases from J, with 9 bases between. The germline V gene has CDR1 LNHDA and CDR2 SQIVND (reference sequence). The CDR3 consists of 17 residues. The CDR3 is CASSIDRRSSYNSPLHF. The CDR3 bases are TGTGCCAGTAGTATAGATCGCAGGAGCTCCTATAATTCACCCCTCCACTTT.

The rearrangement links TRBV5-4 to TRBJ2-1; TRBD2 matches 8 bases. Germline loops: CDR1 SGHNT, CDR2 YYREEE (reference sequence). V dropped 3 bases and J dropped 7; count of bases not matched to a gene: 6. The CDR3 runs 14 residues. Here the CDR3 DNA reads TGTGCCAGCAGCTCACCCGGGGGGGATAATGAGCAGTTCTTC. It is translated as CASSSPGGDNEQFF. Full variable domain (missing parts from reference TRBV5-4 and TRBJ2-1): ETGVTQSPTHLIKTRGQQVTLRCSSQSGHNTVSWYQQALGQGPQFIFQYYREEENGRGNFPPRFSGLQFPNYSSELNVNALELDDSALYLCASSSPGGDNEQFFGPGTRLTVL.

The chain employs TRBV5-1 and TRBJ2-3; D is unresolved. The CDR3 is made up of 14 amino acids. V was cut by 1 base and J by 0 bases, with 6 bases left in between. The germline CDR1 and CDR2 sequences are SGHRS and YFSETQ. CDR3 amino acids: CASSLTQSTDTQYF. CDR3 DNA sequence: TGCGCCAGCAGCTTGACCCAGAGCACAGATACGCAGTATTTT.

This clone was seen just once. V gene TRBV4-1 combines with J gene TRBJ1-1, with D possibly matching TRBD1 (6 bases). In germline, CDR1 is MGHRA, CDR2 YSYEKL. Trimming removed 0 bases from V and 4 bases from J, with 21 bases in between. CDR3 length: 18 amino acids. In DNA form, the CDR3 reads TGCGCCAGCAGCCAAGATTTCTTGGAGAAGAGAGGGGGCACTGAAGCTTTCTTT. This translates into CASSQDFLEKRGGTEAFF.

CDR3 amino acids: CASSLNGGGGPLETQYF. CDR3 coding DNA: TGTGCCAGCAGCCTCAACGGCGGCGGGGGGCCCCTAGAGACCCAGTACTTC. The genes are TRBV14 and TRBJ2-5, with 8 bases aligning to TRBD2. The J segment lost 4 bases and the V segment lost 4 bases, leaving 14 bases of the junction unmatched. Germline assignment: CDR1 SGHDN and CDR2 FVKESK. There are 17 residues in the CDR3.

The gene calls are TRBV4-1 and TRBJ2-3, with D possibly TRBD1 on 5 matching bases. CDR3 length equals 18 residues. CDR1 is MGHRA, CDR2 YSYEKL, per germline. Trimming left V 1 base short and J 3 bases short, with 20 bases between. CDR3 sequence reads: CASSQGVERSGMTDTQYF. In nucleotides, the CDR3 is TGCGCCAGCAGCCAAGGGGTGGAGAGGTCAGGGATGACAGATACGCAGTATTTT.

The J gene is TRBJ2-1, the V gene TRBV10-3, with a weak D call TRBD2 (6 bases). V dropped 10 bases and J dropped 8 bases, with 21 bases sitting between them. The CDR3 has 14 residues. The germline gives CDR1 ENHRY, CDR2 SYGVKD. As DNA, the CDR3 is TGTGCCACCAACCCCGGACTATCCGACCATGAGCAGTTCTTC. Translation: CATNPGLSDHEQFF.

The rearrangement joins TRBV6-1 to TRBJ1-2, with 7 bases identical to TRBD1. Unmatched junction bases numbered 5, after V lost 1 base and J lost 6 bases. CDR1 is MNHNS and CDR2 is SASEGT in the germline V gene. CDR3 size: 14 residues. The CDR3 bases are TGTGCCAGCAGTGAAGGCCGCCAGGGGGATGGCTACACCTTC. Its protein is CASSEGRQGDGYTF.

This clone appeared a single time. The CDR3: CASSTAAVANTGELFF. The CDR3 DNA reads as TGTGCCAGCAGCACCGCGGCGGTTGCGAACACCGGGGAGCTGTTTTTT. V gene TRBV27 combines with J gene TRBJ2-2, with D hard to call. Looked up from germline, CDR1 is MNHEY and CDR2 is SMNVEV (reference sequence). CDR3 length: 16 residues. V lost 6 bases, J lost 0 bases, and 14 bases lay in between.

V gene TRBV18 combines with J gene TRBJ2-2; D gene ambiguous. Per germline, CDR1 KGHSH and CDR2 LQKENI. The CDR3 is 13 residues long. The V end lost 4 bases, the J end lost 2 bases, and 5 bases lay between the germline ends. The DNA for the CDR3 is TGTGCCAGCTCACTCTACAACACCGGGGAGCTGTTTTTT. It encodes CASSLYNTGELFF.

This clone has a handful of counts. The chain is built from TRBV6-5 and TRBJ2-1; 7 bases map to TRBD1. The CDR3 extends over 13 amino acids. In germline, CDR1 is MNHEY, CDR2 SVGAGI. Trimming cost V 6 bases and J 5 bases; bases outside gene matches: 4. In DNA form, the CDR3 reads TGTGCCAGCAGCCTGACAGGGAACAATGAGCAGTTCTTC. This sequence encodes CASSLTGNNEQFF.

This clone was observed a few times. The gene calls are TRBV2 and TRBJ1-4, with D tentatively TRBD1 (5 bases). V lost 5 bases, J lost 4 bases, and 17 bases lay in between. Germline CDR1 is SNHLY and CDR2 is FYNNEI. CDR3 length: 16 residues. CDR3 nucleotides: TGTGCCAGCAGTTCCACCCCCGGGGGAGGTAATGAAAAACTGTTTTTT. Protein product: CASSSTPGGGNEKLFF.

The CDR3 region is CASGVGRGYGYTF. The CDR3 DNA follows: TGTGCCAGTGGGGTCGGCAGGGGCTATGGCTACACCTTC. The chain employs TRBV19 and TRBJ1-2, with a possible D match to TRBD1 (6 bases). CDR1 and CDR2 (germline): LNHDA, SQIVND (reference sequence). Trimming removed 8 bases at V and 4 bases at J, with 14 bases between. This CDR3 contains 13 residues.

The chain carries TRBV4-1 and TRBJ1-1, with D hard to call. Trimming pared 0 bases from V and 4 bases from J, leaving 12 bases between. There are 15 residues in the CDR3. Per the germline V gene, CDR1 is MGHRA and CDR2 is YSYEKL. The CDR3 nucleotides read TGCGCCAGCAGCCAAGATCGTCGAGAGGGCACTGAAGCTTTCTTT. Translated: CASSQDRREGTEAFF.

The chain employs TRBV27 and TRBJ2-3; D remains unclear. V was clipped by 6 bases and J by 6 bases, with 7 bases between them. This CDR3 contains 11 residues. Germline V gene sequence: CDR1 MNHEY, CDR2 SMNVEV (reference sequence). In nucleotides, the CDR3 is TGTGCCAGCAGAGGGTGGGATACGCAGTATTTT. As protein: CASRGWDTQYF.